This entry lists 10 T cell receptor beta chains sequenced from one sample in a study of OX40 agonist ivuxolimab in advanced cancers. Only in-frame clones appear in the TCRdb table, and some are missing; sequencing was by immunoSEQ multiplex PCR. The sample has 55,000 to 70,000 clones; about 85% are singletons. The sequenced sample was CD4+ or CD8+ T cells sorted from blood, obtained in a trial of the OX40 agonist ivuxolimab. Source of these receptors: an adult with an advanced solid tumor such as melanoma, head and neck, liver or kidney cancer.

The chain joins TRBV30 to TRBJ1-1, with 9 bases matching TRBD1. The CDR3 totals 13 residues. The ends lost 3 bases at V and 6 bases at J; junction bases unmatched: 5. Germline CDR1 GTSNPN, CDR2 SVGIG (reference sequence). CDR3 in DNA: TGTGCCTGGAGGGGGACAGGGCTGGCTGAAGCTTTCTTT. It is translated as CAWRGTGLAEAFF. The full variable domain, with the rest looked up from reference TRBV30 and TRBJ1-1, is SQTIHQWPATLVQPVGSPLSLECTVEGTSNPNLYWYRQAAGRGLQLLFYSVGIGQISSEVPQNLSASRPQDRQFILSSKKLLLSDSGFYLCAWRGTGLAEAFFGQGTRLTVV.

This chain joins TRBV28 and TRBJ2-7; TRBD1 agrees at 10 bases. CDR1 MDHEN and CDR2 SYDVKM come from the germline V gene. The CDR3 is 18 residues long. V shed 5 bases, J shed 3 bases, and the junction held 16 bases outside the gene matches. The CDR3 region has the DNA TGTGCCAGCAGTATGGACAGGGGGACGCCGTTGATAAACTACGAGCAGTACTTC. Translated, it gives CASSMDRGTPLINYEQYF.

The table lists this clone with a count of one. This chain uses TRBV2 with TRBJ2-1; TRBD2 aligns across 7 bases. The V and J ends lost 6 bases and 5 bases, in that order; junction bases with no gene match: 13. This CDR3 spans 16 amino acids. Per germline, CDR1 SNHLY and CDR2 FYNNEI. The CDR3 here is CASRDSGLLYNNEQFF. The CDR3 DNA is TGTGCCAGCAGGGACTCGGGACTACTTTACAACAATGAGCAGTTCTTC.

The chain employs TRBV5-6 and TRBJ2-1, with no clear D. CDR1 and CDR2 from the germline V gene are SGHDT and YYEEEE. This CDR3 is 15 amino acids long. Trimming left V 0 bases short and J 0 bases short, with 7 bases between. CDR3 protein: CASSLGPSSYNEQFF. The CDR3 bases are TGTGCCAGCAGCTTGGGCCCGAGCTCCTACAATGAGCAGTTCTTC.

The V and J genes are TRBV5-4 and TRBJ2-5, with D perhaps given as TRBD1 or TRBD2 (5 bases each). The DNA end favors TRBJ2-7, so the J call may be wrong. Per the germline V gene, CDR1 is SGHNT and CDR2 is YYREEE (reference sequence). The CDR3 totals 16 residues. CDR3 sequence (DNA): TGTGCCAGCAGCTCGGACCGGGACCGAATAAACTACGAGCAGTACTTC. Its translation is CASSSDRDRINYEQYF.

This rearrangement joins TRBV10-3 to TRBJ2-1, with 9 nucleotides matching TRBD2. Trimming at V came to 0 bases and at J to 3 bases, leaving 9 bases not matched to a gene. Germline CDR1 ENHRY, CDR2 SYGVKD. The CDR3 spans 18 residues. The CDR3 loop is CAISESTLAGELYNEQFF. The CDR3 DNA is TGTGCCATCAGTGAGTCGACCTTAGCGGGAGAACTCTACAATGAGCAGTTCTTC.

This sequence joins TRBV19 and TRBJ2-7; the D gene could be TRBD1 or TRBD2 (7 bases each). The CDR3 consists of 14 residues. Deletions cut 1 base from V and 5 bases from J, with 12 bases between. Germline lookup yields CDR1 LNHDA and CDR2 SQIVND (reference sequence). In DNA form, the CDR3 reads TGTGCCAGTAGTATAGGGGAGGGGGCAAACGAGCAGTACTTC. Amino acid sequence: CASSIGEGANEQYF.

This chain uses TRBV27 with TRBJ2-7; TRBD2 aligns across 13 bases. The CDR3 is made up of 15 amino acids. Unmatched junction bases numbered 8, after V lost 5 bases and J lost 7 bases. Germline V gene lookup returns CDR1 MNHEY and CDR2 SMNVEV (reference sequence). CDR3 coding DNA: TGTGCCAGCAGTATACTAGCGGGAGGGCCGCGGGAGCAGTACTTC. Protein sequence: CASSILAGGPREQYF.

The chain carries TRBV13 and TRBJ1-4; D gene ambiguous. Germline V gene data show CDR1 as PRHDT and CDR2 as FYEKMQ (reference sequence). The V and J ends lost 5 bases and 7 bases respectively, with 20 bases between them. The CDR3 is 16 amino acids. The CDR3 region is CASSTHGVLGSEKLFF. The CDR3 bases are TGTGCCAGCAGCACCCACGGGGTTTTAGGTAGTGAAAAACTGTTTTTT.

The chain employs TRBV15 and TRBJ2-3; no definite D call. V lost 2 bases, J lost 0 bases, and 9 bases lay in between. This CDR3 has 15 amino acids. CDR1 is LNHNV and CDR2 is YYDKDF in the germline V gene (reference sequence). The CDR3 region is CATSRYAQSTDTQYF. The CDR3 DNA follows: TGTGCCACCAGCAGATATGCGCAAAGCACAGATACGCAGTATTTT.